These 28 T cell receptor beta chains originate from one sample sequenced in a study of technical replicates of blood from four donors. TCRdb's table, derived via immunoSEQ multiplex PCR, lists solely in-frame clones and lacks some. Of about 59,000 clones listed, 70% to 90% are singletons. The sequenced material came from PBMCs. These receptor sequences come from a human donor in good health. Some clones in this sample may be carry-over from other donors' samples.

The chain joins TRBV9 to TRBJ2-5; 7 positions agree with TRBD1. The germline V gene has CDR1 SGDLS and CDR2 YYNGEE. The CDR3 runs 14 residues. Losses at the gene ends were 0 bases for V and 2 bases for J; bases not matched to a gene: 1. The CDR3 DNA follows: TGTGCCAGCAGCGTAGAGGGGGCTCAAGAGACCCAGTACTTC. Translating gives CASSVEGAQETQYF. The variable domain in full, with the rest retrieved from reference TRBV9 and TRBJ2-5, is DSGVTQTPKHLITATGQRVTLRCSPRSGDLSVYWYQQSLDQGLQFLIQYYNGEERAKGNILERFSAQQFPDLHSELNLSSLELGDSALYFCASSVEGAQETQYFGPGTRLLVL.

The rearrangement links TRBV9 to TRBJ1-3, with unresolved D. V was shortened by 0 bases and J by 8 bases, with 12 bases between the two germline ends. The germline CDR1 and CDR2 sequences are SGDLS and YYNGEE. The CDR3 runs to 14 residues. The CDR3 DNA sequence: TGTGCCAGCAGCGTAGAATGGGGAGGGCACACCATATATTTT. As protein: CASSVEWGGHTIYF.

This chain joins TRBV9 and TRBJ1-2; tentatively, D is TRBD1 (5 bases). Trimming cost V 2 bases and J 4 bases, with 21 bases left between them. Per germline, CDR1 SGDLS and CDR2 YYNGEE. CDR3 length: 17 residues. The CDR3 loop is CASSVGGLKDGFYGYTF. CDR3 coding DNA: TGTGCCAGCAGCGTGGGGGGGTTAAAGGACGGGTTCTATGGCTACACCTTC.

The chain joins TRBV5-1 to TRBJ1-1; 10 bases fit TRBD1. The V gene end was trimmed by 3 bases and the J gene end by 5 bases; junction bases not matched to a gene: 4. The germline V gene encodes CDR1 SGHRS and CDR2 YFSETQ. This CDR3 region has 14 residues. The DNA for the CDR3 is TGCGCCAGCAGCTCTGGGACAGGGGAGACTGAAGCTTTCTTT. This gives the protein CASSSGTGETEAFF. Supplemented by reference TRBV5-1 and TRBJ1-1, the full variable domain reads KAGVTQTPRYLIKTRGQQVTLSCSPISGHRSVSWYQQTPGQGLQFLFEYFSETQRNKGNFPGRFSGRQFSNSRSEMNVSTLELGDSALYLCASSSGTGETEAFFGQGTRLTVV.

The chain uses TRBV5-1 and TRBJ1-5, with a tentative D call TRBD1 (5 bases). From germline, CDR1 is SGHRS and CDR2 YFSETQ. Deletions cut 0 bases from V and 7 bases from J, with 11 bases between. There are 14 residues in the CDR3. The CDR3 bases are TGCGCCAGCAGCTTGGGGGGCCTAGGGCAGCCCCAGCATTTT. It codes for CASSLGGLGQPQHF.

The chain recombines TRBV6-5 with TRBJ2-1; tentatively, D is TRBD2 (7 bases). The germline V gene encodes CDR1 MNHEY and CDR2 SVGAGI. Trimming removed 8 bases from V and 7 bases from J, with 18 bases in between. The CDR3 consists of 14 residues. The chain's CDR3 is CASGEGGGRNEQFF. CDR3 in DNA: TGTGCCAGCGGTGAAGGCGGGGGCCGTAATGAGCAGTTCTTC.

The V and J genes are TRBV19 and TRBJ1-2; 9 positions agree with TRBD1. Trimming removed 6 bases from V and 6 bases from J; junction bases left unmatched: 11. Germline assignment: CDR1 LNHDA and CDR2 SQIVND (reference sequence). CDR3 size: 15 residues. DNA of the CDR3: TGTGCCAGTAGATGGGCCGTACAGGGGGCGCATGGCTACACCTTC. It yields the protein CASRWAVQGAHGYTF. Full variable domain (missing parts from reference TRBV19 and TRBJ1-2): DGGITQSPKYLFRKEGQNVTLSCEQNLNHDAMYWYRQDPGQGLRLIYYSQIVNDFQKGDIAEGYSVSREKKESFPLTVTSAQKNPTAFYLCASRWAVQGAHGYTFGSGTRLTVV.

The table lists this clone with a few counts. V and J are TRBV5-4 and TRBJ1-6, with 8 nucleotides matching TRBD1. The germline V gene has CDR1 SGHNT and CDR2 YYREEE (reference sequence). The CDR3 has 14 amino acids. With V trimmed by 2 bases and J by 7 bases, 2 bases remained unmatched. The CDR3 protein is CASSFRGRNSPLHF. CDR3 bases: TGTGCCAGCAGCTTCAGGGGGCGGAATTCACCCCTCCACTTT.

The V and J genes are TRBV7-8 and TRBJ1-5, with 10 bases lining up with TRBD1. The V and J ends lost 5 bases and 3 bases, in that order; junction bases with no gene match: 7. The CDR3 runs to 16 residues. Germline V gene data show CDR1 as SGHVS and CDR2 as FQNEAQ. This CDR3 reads CASSPKGQGYNQPQHF. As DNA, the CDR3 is TGTGCCAGCAGCCCCAAGGGACAGGGGTACAATCAGCCCCAGCATTTT.

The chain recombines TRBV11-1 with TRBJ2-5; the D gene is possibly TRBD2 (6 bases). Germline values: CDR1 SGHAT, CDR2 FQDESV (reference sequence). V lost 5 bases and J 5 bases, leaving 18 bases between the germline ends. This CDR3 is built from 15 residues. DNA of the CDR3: TGTGCCAGCAGCCTTGTAGGAGCGGGCAGTGAGACCCAGTACTTC. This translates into CASSLVGAGSETQYF.

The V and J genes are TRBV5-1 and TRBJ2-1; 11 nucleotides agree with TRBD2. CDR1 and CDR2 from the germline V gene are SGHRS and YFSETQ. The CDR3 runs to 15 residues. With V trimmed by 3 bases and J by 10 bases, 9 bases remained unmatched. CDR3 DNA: TGCGCCAGCAGCTCCCTAGCGGGAGGCCGAGGGGAGCAGTTCTTC. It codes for CASSSLAGGRGEQFF.

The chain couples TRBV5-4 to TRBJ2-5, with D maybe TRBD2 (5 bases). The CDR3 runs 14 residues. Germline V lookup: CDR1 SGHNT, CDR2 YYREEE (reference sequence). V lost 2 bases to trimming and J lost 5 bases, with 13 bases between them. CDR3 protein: CASSFRTPGETQYF. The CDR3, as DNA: TGTGCCAGCAGCTTCCGGACTCCTGGGGAGACCCAGTACTTC.

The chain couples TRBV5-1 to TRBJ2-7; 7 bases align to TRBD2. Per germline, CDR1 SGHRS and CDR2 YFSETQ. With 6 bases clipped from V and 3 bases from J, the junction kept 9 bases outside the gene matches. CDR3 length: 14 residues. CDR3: CASKGSGGLYEQYF. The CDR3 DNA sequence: TGCGCCAGCAAGGGGTCGGGGGGACTCTACGAGCAGTACTTC.

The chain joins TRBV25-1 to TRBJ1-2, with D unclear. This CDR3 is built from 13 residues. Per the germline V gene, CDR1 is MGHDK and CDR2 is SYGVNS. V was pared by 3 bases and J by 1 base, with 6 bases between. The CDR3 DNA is TGTGCCAGCAGTGACTTTAATAACTATGGCTACACCTTC. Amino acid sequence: CASSDFNNYGYTF.

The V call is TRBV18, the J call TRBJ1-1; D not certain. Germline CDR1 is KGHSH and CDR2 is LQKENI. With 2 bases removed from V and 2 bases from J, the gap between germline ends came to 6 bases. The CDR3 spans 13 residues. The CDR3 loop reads CASSPGLNTEAFF. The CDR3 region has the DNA TGTGCCAGCTCACCAGGGCTTAACACTGAAGCTTTCTTT. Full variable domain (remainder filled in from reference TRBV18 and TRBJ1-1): NAGVMQNPRHLVRRRGQEARLRCSPMKGHSHVYWYRQLPEEGLKFMVYLQKENIIDESGMPKERFSAEFPKEGPSILRIQQVVRGDSAAYFCASSPGLNTEAFFGQGTRLTVV.

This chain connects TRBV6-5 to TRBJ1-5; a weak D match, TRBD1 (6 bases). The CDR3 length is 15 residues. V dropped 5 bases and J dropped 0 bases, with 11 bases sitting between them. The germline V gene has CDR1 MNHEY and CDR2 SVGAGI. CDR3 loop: CASSLDRNSNQPQHF. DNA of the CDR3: TGTGCCAGCAGTCTCGACAGGAATAGCAATCAGCCCCAGCATTTT.

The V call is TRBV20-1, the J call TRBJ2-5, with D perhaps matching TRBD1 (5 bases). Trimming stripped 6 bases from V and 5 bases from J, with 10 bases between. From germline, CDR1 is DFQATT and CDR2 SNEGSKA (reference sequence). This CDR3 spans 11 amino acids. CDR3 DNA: TGCAGTGCCATCAAGGGGGAGACCCAGTACTTC. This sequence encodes CSAIKGETQYF.

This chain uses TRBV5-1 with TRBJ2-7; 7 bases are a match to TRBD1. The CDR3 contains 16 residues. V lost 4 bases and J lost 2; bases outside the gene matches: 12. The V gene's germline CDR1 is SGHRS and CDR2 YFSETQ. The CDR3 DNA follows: TGCGCCAGCAGCCCAACGCCGGGACAGATAACCTACGAGCAGTACTTC. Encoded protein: CASSPTPGQITYEQYF.

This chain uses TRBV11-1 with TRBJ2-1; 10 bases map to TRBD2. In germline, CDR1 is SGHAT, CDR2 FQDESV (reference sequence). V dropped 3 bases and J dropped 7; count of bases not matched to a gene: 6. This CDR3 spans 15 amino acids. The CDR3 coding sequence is TGTGCCAGCAGCTTCGCGGCTAGCGGGAGAAATGAGCAGTTCTTC. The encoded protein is CASSFAASGRNEQFF.

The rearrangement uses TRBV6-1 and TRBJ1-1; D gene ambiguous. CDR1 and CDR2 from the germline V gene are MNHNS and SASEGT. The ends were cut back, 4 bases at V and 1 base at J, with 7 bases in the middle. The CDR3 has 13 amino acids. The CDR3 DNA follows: TGTGCCAGCAGTGTTCCAGGGAACACTGAAGCTTTCTTT. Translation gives CASSVPGNTEAFF.

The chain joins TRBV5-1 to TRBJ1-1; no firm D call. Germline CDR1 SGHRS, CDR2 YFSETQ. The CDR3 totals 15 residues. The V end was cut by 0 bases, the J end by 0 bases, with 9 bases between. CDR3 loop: CASSLGWSMNTEAFF. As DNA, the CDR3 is TGCGCCAGCAGCTTGGGCTGGAGCATGAACACTGAAGCTTTCTTT.

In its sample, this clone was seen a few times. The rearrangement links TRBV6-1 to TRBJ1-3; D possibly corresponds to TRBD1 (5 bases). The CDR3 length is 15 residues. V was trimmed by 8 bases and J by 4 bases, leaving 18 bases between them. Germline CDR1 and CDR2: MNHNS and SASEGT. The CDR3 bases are TGTGCCAGCGGAGGGCGGCAGGGTCCAGGAAACACCATATATTTT. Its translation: CASGGRQGPGNTIYF.

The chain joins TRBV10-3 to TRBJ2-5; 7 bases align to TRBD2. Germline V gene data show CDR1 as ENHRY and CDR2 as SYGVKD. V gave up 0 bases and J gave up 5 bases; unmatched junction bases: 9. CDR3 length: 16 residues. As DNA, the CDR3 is TGTGCCATCAGTGAGTCTCGGGGAGGGCCAATGGAGACCCAGTACTTC. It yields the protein CAISESRGGPMETQYF.

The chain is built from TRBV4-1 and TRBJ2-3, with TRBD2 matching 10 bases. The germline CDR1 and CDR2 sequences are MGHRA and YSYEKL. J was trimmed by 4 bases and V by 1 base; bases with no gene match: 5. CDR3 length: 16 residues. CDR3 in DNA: TGCGCCAGCAGCCAAGTCGCTAGCGGGAGTTCAGATACGCAGTATTTT. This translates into CASSQVASGSSDTQYF.

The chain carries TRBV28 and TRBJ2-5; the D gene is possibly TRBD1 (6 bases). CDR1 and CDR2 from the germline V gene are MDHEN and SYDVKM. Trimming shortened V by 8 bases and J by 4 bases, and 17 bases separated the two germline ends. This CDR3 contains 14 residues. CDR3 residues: CASGNRDTVETQYF. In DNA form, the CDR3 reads TGTGCCAGCGGGAACCGGGACACGGTAGAGACCCAGTACTTC.

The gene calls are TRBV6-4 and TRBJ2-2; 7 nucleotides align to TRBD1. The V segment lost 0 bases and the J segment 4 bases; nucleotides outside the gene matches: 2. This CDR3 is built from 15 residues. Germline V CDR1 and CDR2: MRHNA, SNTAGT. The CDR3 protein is CASSDSAGGTGELFF. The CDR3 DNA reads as TGTGCCAGCAGTGACTCGGCAGGGGGCACCGGGGAGCTGTTTTTT.

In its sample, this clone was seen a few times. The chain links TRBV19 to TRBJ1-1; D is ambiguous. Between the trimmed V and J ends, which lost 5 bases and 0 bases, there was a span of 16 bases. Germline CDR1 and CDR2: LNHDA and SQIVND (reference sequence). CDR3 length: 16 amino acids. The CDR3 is CASSARALGMNTEAFF. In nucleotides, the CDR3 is TGTGCCAGTAGTGCCAGAGCTCTGGGCATGAACACTGAAGCTTTCTTT.

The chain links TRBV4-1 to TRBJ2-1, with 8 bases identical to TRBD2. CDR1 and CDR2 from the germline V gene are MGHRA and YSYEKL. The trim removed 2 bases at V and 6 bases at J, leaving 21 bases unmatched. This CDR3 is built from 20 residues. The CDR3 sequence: CASSQHTYPAGREDPNEQFF. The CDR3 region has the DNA TGCGCCAGCAGCCAACACACATACCCCGCGGGGCGGGAGGATCCCAATGAGCAGTTCTTC.